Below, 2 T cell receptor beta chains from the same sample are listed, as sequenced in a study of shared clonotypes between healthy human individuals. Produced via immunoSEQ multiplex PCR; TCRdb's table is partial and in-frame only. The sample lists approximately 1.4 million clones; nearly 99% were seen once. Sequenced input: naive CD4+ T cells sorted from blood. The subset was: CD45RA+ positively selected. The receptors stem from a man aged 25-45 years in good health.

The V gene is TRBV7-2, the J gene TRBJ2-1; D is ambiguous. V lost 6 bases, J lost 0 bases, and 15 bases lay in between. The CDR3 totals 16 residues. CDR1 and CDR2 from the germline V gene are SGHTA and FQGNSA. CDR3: CASRSIPVGSYNEQFF. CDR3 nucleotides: TGTGCCAGCAGATCAATCCCTGTGGGCTCCTACAATGAGCAGTTCTTC.

CDR3 sequence (DNA): TGCGCCAGCAGCCGCCAAACTAGCGGGAGCTCCTACGAGCAGTACTTC. This codes for CASSRQTSGSSYEQYF. The rearrangement links TRBV4-1 to TRBJ2-7; 11 positions agree with TRBD2. CDR3 size: 16 residues. V dropped 4 bases and J dropped 0; count of bases not matched to a gene: 5. Germline CDR1 and CDR2: MGHRA and YSYEKL.